This T cell receptor beta chain comes out of a study of T-cell memory formation after mild COVID-19. Findings and caveats of the study: Clones that contracted clustered mainly in CM and EM if CD4+ and in EMRA if CD8+. Pre-infection memory held some responding clones, suggesting pre-existing cross-reactive T cells responded.

Germline values: CDR1 SGDLS, CDR2 YYNGEE. CDR3 length: 16 amino acids. V was trimmed by 5 bases and J by 5 bases, leaving 21 bases between them. 5'RACE primed at constant segments yielded TCR alpha and TCR beta cDNA libraries bearing sample barcodes and UMIs. TCRdb re-called the 5' RACE reads through MiXCR, storing one row per CDR3 protein. This repertoire shows fewer than 350,000 distinct CDR3 sequences, 18% found once; its top ten account for 20% to 25%. Notes on this clonotype: As yet, its antigen is unknown.

This chain uses TRBV9 with TRBJ2-3; perhaps TRBD2 as D (6 bases). The sample comprised PBMCs or a T cell subset sorted from them (not recorded which). The receptor was isolated from a young man who had mild COVID-19 (a few samples of this study predate the infection). Cell type and time point are not known. In nucleotides, the CDR3 is TGTGCCAGCAGTGATTCGGGACTCCTCTTTGGAGATACGCAGTATTTT. Protein: CASSDSGLLFGDTQYF.